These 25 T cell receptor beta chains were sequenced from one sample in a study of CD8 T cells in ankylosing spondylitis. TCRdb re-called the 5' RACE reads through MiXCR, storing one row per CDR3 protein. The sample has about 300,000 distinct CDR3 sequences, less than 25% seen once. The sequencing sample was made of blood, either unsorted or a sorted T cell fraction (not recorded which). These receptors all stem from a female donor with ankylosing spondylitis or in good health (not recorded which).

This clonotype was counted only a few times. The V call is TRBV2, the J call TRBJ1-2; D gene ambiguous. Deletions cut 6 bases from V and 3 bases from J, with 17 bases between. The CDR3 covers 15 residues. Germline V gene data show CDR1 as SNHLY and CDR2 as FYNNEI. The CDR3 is CASRVDYLGYYGYTF. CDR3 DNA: TGTGCCAGCAGGGTAGACTACCTAGGATACTATGGCTACACCTTC.

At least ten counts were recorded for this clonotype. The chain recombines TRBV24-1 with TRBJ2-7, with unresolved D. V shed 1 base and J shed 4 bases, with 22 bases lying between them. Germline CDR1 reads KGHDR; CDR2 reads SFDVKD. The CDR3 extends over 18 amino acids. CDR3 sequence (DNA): TGTGCCACCAGTGATTTCGCCGAAACAACCGGGTCCCTTTACGAGCAGTACTTC. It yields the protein CATSDFAETTGSLYEQYF.

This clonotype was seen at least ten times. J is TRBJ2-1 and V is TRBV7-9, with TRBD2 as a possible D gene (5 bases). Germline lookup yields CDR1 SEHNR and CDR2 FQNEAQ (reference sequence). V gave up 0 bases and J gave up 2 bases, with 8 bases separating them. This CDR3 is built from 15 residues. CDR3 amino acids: CASSLAGLTYNEQFF. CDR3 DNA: TGTGCCAGCAGCTTAGCCGGACTCACCTACAATGAGCAGTTCTTC.

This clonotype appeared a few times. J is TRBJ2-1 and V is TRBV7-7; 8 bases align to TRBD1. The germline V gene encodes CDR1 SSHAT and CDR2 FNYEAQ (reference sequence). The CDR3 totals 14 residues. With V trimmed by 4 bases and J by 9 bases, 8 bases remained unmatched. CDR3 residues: CASSSNRGRGEQFF. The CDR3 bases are TGTGCCAGCAGCTCAAACAGGGGGAGAGGTGAGCAGTTCTTC.

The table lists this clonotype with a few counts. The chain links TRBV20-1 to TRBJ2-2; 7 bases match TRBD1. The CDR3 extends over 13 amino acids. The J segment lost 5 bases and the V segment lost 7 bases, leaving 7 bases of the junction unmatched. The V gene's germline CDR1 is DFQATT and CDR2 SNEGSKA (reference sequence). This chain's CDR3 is CSVDRVETGELFF. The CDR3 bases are TGCAGTGTAGACAGGGTCGAGACCGGGGAGCTGTTTTTT.

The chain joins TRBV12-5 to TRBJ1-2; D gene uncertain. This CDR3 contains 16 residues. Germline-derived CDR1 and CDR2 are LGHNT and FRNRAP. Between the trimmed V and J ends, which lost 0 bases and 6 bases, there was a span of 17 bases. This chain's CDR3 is CASGLVPGEGRNGYTF. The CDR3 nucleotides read TGTGCTAGTGGTTTGGTACCCGGGGAGGGAAGGAATGGCTACACCTTC. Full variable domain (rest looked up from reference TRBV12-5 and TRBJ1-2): DARVTQTPRHKVTEMGQEVTMRCQPILGHNTVFWYRQTMMQGLELLAYFRNRAPLDDSGMPKDRFSAEMPDATLATLKIQPSEPRDSAVYFCASGLVPGEGRNGYTFGSGTRLTVV.

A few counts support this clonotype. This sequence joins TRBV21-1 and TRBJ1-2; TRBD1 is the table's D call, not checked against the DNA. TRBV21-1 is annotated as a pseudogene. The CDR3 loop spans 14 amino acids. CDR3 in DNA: TGTGCCAGCAGATCAGGGGGCCGGAACTATGGCTACACCTTC. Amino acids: CASRSGGRNYGYTF.

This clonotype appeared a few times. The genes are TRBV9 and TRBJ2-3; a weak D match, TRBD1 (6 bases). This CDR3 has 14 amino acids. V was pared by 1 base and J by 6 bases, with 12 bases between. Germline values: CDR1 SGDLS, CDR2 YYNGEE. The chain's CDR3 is CASSVQGRMDTQYF. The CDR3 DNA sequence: TGTGCCAGCAGCGTACAGGGGCGTATGGATACGCAGTATTTT.

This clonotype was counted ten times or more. The CDR3 sequence: CASKEGRGLTDTQYF. The DNA of the CDR3 is TGTGCCAGCAAAGAAGGGAGGGGACTAACAGATACGCAGTATTTT. The chain carries TRBV6-1 and TRBJ2-3; 7 bases fit TRBD2. Germline V gene sequence: CDR1 MNHNS, CDR2 SASEGT. This CDR3 spans 15 amino acids. Losses at the gene ends were 7 bases for V and 3 bases for J; bases not matched to a gene: 10.

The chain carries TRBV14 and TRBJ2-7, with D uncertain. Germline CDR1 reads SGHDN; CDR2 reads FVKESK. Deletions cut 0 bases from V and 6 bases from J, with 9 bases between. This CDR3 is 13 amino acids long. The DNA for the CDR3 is TGTGCCAGCAGCCAAGATCTTAGGTCCGAGCAGTACTTC. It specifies CASSQDLRSEQYF. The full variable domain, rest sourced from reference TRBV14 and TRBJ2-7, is EAGVTQFPSHSVIEKGQTVTLRCDPISGHDNLYWYRRVMGKEIKFLLHFVKESKQDESGMPNNRFLAERTGGTYSTLKVQPAELEDSGVYFCASSQDLRSEQYFGPGTRLTVT.

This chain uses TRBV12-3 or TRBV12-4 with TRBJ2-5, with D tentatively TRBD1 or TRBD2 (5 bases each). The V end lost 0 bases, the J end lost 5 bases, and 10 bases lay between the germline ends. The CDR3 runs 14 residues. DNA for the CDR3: TGTGCCAGCAGTTTAGCGCAGGGACGGGAGACCCAGTACTTC. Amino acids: CASSLAQGRETQYF.

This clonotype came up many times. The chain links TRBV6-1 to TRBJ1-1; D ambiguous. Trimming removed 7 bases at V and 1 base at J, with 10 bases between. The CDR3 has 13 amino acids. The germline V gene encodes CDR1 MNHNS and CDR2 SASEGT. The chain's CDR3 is CASTLFGNTEAFF. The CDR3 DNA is TGTGCCAGCACCCTATTCGGGAACACTGAAGCTTTCTTT.

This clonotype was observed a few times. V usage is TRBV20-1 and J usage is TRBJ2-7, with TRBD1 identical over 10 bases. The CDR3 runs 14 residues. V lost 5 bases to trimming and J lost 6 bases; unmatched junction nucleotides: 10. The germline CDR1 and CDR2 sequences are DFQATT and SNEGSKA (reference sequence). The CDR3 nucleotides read TGCAGTGCTTGCTCAGGGACAGGGGCCACCGAGCAGTACTTC. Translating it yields CSACSGTGATEQYF.

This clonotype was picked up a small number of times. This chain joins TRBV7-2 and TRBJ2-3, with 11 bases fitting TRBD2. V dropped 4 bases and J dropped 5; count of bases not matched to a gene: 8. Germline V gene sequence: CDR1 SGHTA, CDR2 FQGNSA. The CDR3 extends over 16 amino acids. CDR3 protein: CASSSQLAGVGDTQYF. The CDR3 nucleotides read TGTGCCAGCAGCTCACAACTAGCGGGAGTTGGAGATACGCAGTATTTT.

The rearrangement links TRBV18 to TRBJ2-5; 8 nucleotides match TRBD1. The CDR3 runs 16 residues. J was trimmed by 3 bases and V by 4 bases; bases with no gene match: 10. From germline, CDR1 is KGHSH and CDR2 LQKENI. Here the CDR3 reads CASSLRRDRPKETQYF. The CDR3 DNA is TGTGCCAGCTCACTTCGCCGGGACAGGCCTAAAGAGACCCAGTACTTC.

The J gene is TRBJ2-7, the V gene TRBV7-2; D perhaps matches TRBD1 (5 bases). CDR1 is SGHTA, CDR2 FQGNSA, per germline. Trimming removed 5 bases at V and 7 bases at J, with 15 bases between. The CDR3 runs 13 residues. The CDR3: CASSAAGLGEQYF. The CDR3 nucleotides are TGTGCCAGCAGCGCAGCAGGGTTGGGGGAGCAGTACTTC.

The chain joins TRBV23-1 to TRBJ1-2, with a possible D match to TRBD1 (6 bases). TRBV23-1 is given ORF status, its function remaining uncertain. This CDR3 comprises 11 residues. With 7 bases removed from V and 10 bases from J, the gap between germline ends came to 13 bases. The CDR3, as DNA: TGCGCCAGCATTGACAGGATCTACTACACCTTC. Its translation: CASIDRIYYTF.

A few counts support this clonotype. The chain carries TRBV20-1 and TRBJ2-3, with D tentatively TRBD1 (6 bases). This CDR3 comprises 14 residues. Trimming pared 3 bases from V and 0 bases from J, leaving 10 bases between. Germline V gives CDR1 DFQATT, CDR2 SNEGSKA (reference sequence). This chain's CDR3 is CSARPGVSTDTQYF. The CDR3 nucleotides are TGCAGTGCTAGGCCAGGGGTTAGCACAGATACGCAGTATTTT.

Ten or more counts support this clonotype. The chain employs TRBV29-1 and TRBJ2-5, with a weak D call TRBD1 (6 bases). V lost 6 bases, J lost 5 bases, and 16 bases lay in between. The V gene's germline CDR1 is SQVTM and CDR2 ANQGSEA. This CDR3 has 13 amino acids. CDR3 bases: TGCAGCGTGGGGACACGTCAAGCGGAGACCCAGTACTTC. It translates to CSVGTRQAETQYF.

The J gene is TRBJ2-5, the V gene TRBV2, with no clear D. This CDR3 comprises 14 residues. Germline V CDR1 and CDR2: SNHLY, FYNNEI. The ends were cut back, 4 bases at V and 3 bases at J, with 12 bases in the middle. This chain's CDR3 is CASSVRILEETQYF. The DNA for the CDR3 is TGTGCCAGCAGTGTTAGGATTTTGGAAGAGACCCAGTACTTC.

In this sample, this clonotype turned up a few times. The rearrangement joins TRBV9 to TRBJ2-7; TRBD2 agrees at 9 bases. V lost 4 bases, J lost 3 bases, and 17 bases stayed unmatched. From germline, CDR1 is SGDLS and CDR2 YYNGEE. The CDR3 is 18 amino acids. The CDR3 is CASSSGGVAGEGGYEQYF. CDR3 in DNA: TGTGCCAGCAGCTCCGGGGGGGTAGCGGGAGAGGGAGGCTACGAGCAGTACTTC.

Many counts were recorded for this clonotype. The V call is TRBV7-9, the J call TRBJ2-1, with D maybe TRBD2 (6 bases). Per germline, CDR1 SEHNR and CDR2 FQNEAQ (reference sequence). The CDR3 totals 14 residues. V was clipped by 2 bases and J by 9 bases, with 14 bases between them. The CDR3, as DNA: TGTGCCAGCAGCTTAAGGGCGGGAAGTAGTGAGCAGTTCTTC. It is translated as CASSLRAGSSEQFF.

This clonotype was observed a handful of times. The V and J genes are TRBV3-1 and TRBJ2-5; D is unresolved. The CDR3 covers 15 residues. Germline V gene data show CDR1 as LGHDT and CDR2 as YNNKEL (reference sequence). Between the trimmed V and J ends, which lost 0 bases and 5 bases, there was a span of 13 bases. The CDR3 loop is CASSQDTTPGETQYF. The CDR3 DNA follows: TGTGCCAGCAGCCAAGATACTACTCCCGGGGAGACCCAGTACTTC.

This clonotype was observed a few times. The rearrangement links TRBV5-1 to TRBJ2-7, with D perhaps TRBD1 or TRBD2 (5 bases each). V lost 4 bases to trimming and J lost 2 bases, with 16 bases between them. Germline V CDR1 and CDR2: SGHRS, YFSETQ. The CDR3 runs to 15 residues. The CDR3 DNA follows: TGCGCCAGCAGCCCCCGGGGCCAGGATACCTACGAGCAGTACTTC. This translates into CASSPRGQDTYEQYF.

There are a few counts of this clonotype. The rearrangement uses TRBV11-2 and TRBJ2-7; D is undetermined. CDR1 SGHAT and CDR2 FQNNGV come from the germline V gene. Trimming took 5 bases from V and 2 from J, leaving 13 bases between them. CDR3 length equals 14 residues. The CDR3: CASSRSLRAYEQYF. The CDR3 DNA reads TGTGCCAGCAGCCGGTCTCTAAGGGCCTACGAGCAGTACTTC.